A few counts support the clone carrying this T cell receptor beta chain. CDR3 length: 14 residues. Germline lookup yields CDR1 MNHEY and CDR2 SVGEGT. Trimming at V came to 6 bases and at J to 4 bases, leaving 8 bases not matched to a gene. TCRdb re-called the 5' RACE reads through MiXCR, storing one row per CDR3 protein. In the table there are 45,000 to 60,000 distinct CDR3 sequences, about 15% of which are singletons. The data stem from a study of T cells of healthy individuals. The clonotype comes from a human donor in good health. The gene calls are TRBV6-2 or TRBV6-3 and TRBJ1-1, with 7 bases identical to TRBD1. The CDR3 DNA reads as TGTGCCAGCAGCAGACAGGGACGAAGCACTGAAGCTTTCTTT. Protein product: CASSRQGRSTEAFF.